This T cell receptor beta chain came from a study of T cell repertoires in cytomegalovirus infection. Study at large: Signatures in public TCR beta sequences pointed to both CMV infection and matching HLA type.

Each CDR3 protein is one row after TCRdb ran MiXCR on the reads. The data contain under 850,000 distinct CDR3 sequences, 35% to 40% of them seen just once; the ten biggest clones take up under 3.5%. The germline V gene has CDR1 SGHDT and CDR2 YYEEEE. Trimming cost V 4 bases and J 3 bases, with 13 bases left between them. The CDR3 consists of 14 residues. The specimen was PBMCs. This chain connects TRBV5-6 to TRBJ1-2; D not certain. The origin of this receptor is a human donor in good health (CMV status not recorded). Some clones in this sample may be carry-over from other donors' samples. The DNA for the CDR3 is TGTGCCAGCAGCGGTGGTCTAAACTACTATGGCTACACCTTC. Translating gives CASSGGLNYYGYTF.